This record looks at one TCR beta chain sequence and its context. Its antigen is not known. The entry originates in a study of yellow fever vaccine responses in identical twins. TCRdb recomputed calls from the RT-PCR reads with MiXCR, one row per CDR3 protein. This repertoire shows 6,000 or so distinct CDR3 sequences, 77% found once; its top ten account for 2.6%. General study results and limits: Among the twins, the vaccine T cell response reportedly seemed partly convergent and partly personalized.

The clonotype comes from a woman aged 18-29 years who received the yellow fever vaccine. Source: T cells from blood (PBMCs), unsorted or a sorted subset (not recorded which), taken before or after yellow fever vaccination (not recorded which).

The CDR3 DNA is TGTGCCAGCAGCAAGAGACAGAGCGACAATGAGCAGTTCTTC. As protein: CASSKRQSDNEQFF. This chain uses TRBV7-2 with TRBJ2-1; a weak D match, TRBD1 (5 bases). The CDR3 runs to 14 residues. Trimming cost V 5 bases and J 5 bases, with 13 bases left between them. The germline V gene has CDR1 SGHTA and CDR2 FQGNSA.